The 5 T cell receptor beta chains in this list originate from one sample, sequenced in a study of shared clonotypes between healthy human individuals (dated by TCRdb to 2018 to 2021). The method behind the library was the immunoSEQ multiplex PCR assay. As stored in TCRdb, this immuneACCESS dataset retains in-frame rearrangements with V and J assigned. A fraction of the clones does not appear; measured against another copy, unresolved V genes explain less than half of the discrepancy, and the remainder lacks a known reason. Here the sample has about 1.5 million clones; approximately 98% occur a single time. The ten largest clones take up about 0.45% of the sample. The source material was naive CD4+ T cells sorted from blood. This sample's cell subset or site label indicates: CD45RA+ positively selected. The origin of the receptors is a man aged 25-45 years in good health.

The V and J genes are TRBV2 and TRBJ2-1; 7 bases match TRBD1. V was clipped by 6 bases and J by 0 bases; unmatched bases: 8. Germline lookup yields CDR1 SNHLY and CDR2 FYNNEI. The CDR3 totals 16 residues. The CDR3 DNA reads as TGTGCCAGCAGCGCCGACAGGGCGAGCTCCTACAATGAGCAGTTCTTC. Protein sequence: CASSADRASSYNEQFF.

The V and J genes are TRBV13 and TRBJ1-5; no clear D. V was clipped by 0 bases and J by 5 bases, with 5 bases between them. Germline V gene data show CDR1 as PRHDT and CDR2 as FYEKMQ (reference sequence). CDR3 length: 13 amino acids. The CDR3 spells CASSLGLYQPQHF. CDR3 sequence (DNA): TGTGCCAGCAGCTTAGGGCTTTATCAGCCCCAGCATTTT. Full variable domain (missing parts from reference TRBV13 and TRBJ1-5): AAGVIQSPRHLIKEKRETATLKCYPIPRHDTVYWYQQGPGQDPQFLISFYEKMQSDKGSIPDRFSAQQFSDYHSELNMSSLELGDSALYFCASSLGLYQPQHFGDGTRLSIL.

In this sample, this clone turned up once. V gene TRBV10-3 combines with J gene TRBJ2-1; D remains ambiguous. CDR1 and CDR2 (germline): ENHRY, SYGVKD. The CDR3 contains 14 residues. Trimming took off 4 bases at V and 5 bases at J, with 12 bases between the two ends. CDR3 DNA: TGTGCCATCAGTGTCGGACGCGAGAACAATGAGCAGTTCTTC. It specifies CAISVGRENNEQFF.

The rearrangement links TRBV9 to TRBJ2-1, with unresolved D. V was cut by 3 bases and J by 0 bases, with 10 bases left in between. Germline CDR1 and CDR2: SGDLS and YYNGEE. The CDR3 covers 15 residues. DNA for the CDR3: TGTGCCAGCAGCGCCTCGGGTGACTCCTACAATGAGCAGTTCTTC. It translates to CASSASGDSYNEQFF. Full variable domain (missing parts from reference TRBV9 and TRBJ2-1): DSGVTQTPKHLITATGQRVTLRCSPRSGDLSVYWYQQSLDQGLQFLIQYYNGEERAKGNILERFSAQQFPDLHSELNLSSLELGDSALYFCASSASGDSYNEQFFGPGTRLTVL.

This chain joins TRBV19 and TRBJ2-7; weak D call: TRBD2 (6 bases). V lost 3 bases and J lost 3, with 24 bases in between. CDR1 is LNHDA and CDR2 is SQIVND in the germline V gene (reference sequence). This CDR3 is built from 18 residues. The CDR3 region is CASSIITGVDFGRYEQYF. In nucleotides, the CDR3 is TGTGCCAGTAGTATTATAACGGGAGTGGATTTTGGACGCTACGAGCAGTACTTC. The variable domain in full, with the rest retrieved from reference TRBV19 and TRBJ2-7, is DGGITQSPKYLFRKEGQNVTLSCEQNLNHDAMYWYRQDPGQGLRLIYYSQIVNDFQKGDIAEGYSVSREKKESFPLTVTSAQKNPTAFYLCASSIITGVDFGRYEQYFGPGTRLTVT.